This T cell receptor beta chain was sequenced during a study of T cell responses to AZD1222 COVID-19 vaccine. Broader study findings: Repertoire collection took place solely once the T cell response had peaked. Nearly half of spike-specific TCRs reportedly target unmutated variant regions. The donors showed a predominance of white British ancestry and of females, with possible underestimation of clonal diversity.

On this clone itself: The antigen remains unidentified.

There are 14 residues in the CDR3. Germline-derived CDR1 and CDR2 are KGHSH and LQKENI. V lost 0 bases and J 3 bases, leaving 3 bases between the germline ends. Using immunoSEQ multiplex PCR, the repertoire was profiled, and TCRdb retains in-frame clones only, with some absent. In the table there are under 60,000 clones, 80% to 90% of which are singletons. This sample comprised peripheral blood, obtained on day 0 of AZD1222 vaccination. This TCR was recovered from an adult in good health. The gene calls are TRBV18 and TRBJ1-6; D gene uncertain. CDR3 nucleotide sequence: TGTGCCAGCTCACCACCGAACTATAATTCACCCCTCCACTTT. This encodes CASSPPNYNSPLHF.